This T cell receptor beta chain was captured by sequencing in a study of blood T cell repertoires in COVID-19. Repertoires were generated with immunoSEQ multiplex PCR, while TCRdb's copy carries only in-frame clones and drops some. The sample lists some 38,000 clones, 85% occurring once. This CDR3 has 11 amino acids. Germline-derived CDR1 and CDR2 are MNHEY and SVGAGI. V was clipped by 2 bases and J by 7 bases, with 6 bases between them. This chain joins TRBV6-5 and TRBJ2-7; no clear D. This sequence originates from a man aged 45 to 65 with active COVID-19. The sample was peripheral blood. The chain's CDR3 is CASSYDREQYF. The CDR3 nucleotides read TGTGCCAGCAGTTACGATCGGGAGCAGTACTTC.